This T cell receptor (beta chain) emerged from a study of graft-versus-host responses after intestinal transplantation. Sequenced by immunoSEQ multiplex PCR; TCRdb stores in-frame clones only, minus some. The sample comprises tens of thousands of clones, about 91% of which are singletons, and approximately 0.5% rests with the top ten. V was shortened by 4 bases and J by 4 bases, with 20 bases between the two germline ends. The CDR3 contains 17 residues. Germline V gene data show CDR1 as SGHRS and CDR2 as YFSETQ. A note on this clone: What it recognizes is unknown.

Whole-study findings and limits: Detection of GvH clones occurred in recipient marrow, and some had their first appearance in ileum or blood.

V and J are TRBV5-1 and TRBJ1-4; no reliable D call. The TCR sequence derives from a human donor who received an intestinal transplant. The starting material was unstimulated CD8+ T cells sorted from spleen or lymph node cells, obtained before intestinal transplant. In DNA, the CDR3 is TGCGCCAGCAGCGCCTGGCCACAATCATCCCATAATGAAAAACTGTTTTTT. Its translation is CASSAWPQSSHNEKLFF.